This TCR beta chain appears in the sequencing data of a study of T cells in Graves' hyperthyroidism and ophthalmopathy. Study-wide points: Most clonotypes expanded in the thyroid (above 0.001) were also present in blood. The authors' 13 V-J model separated ophthalmopathy from stable hyperthyroidism.

The germline gives CDR1 MNHNS, CDR2 SASEGT. V was shortened by 5 bases and J by 0 bases, with 13 bases between the two germline ends. This CDR3 is 15 amino acids long. For the diagnoses, clinical symptoms, serum thyroxine and TRAb, thyroid ultrasound and orbital computed tomography were used. Using 10 ml of fresh peripheral blood, PBMCs were prepared. Researchers amplified the TCR beta CDR3 regions from RNA transcripts. The TCR CDR3 first-round RT-PCR relied on the HTBI primer set. One entry per CDR3 protein, called by TCRdb with MiXCR from the multiplex PCR reads. The sample yields some 340,000 distinct CDR3 sequences, about an eighth seen once. This clonotype has a count of ten or more. The antigen is unknown.

The chain links TRBV6-1 to TRBJ1-1; D is unresolved. Sequencing input: blood. The source is a middle-aged woman with Graves' ophthalmopathy. The CDR3 reads CASSYGVGMNTEAFF. The CDR3 nucleotides read TGTGCCAGCAGTTATGGGGTGGGAATGAACACTGAAGCTTTCTTT.